This T cell receptor (beta chain) was obtained from a study of T cell changes during pregnancy in multiple sclerosis. Generated by immunoSEQ multiplex PCR, the TCRdb table keeps only in-frame clones and is missing some. The table has approximately 100,000 clones, roughly nine tenths seen once. The receptor comes from a female donor with multiple sclerosis, enrolled in a pregnancy study. Sequencing used peripheral blood, obtained after pregnancy.

CDR3 in amino acids: CASSSDGGNYFPFDSYNEQFF. CDR3 in DNA: TGTGCCAGCAGCTCTGACGGCGGGAATTACTTTCCCTTTGACTCCTACAATGAGCAGTTCTTC. This sequence joins TRBV7-3 and TRBJ2-1, with D possibly matching TRBD2 (6 bases). CDR3 length: 21 residues. Germline V gives CDR1 SGHTA, CDR2 FQGTGA. V lost 4 bases to trimming and J lost 0 bases, with 28 bases between them.